This T cell receptor beta chain was recorded in a study of blood T cell repertoires in COVID-19. Turning to the study itself: The samples span acute and convalescent COVID-19 from the United States, Italy and Spain. T cells, B-cell-depleted T cells, or PBMCs supplied cDNA or gDNA.

In the original processing: Reference gene primers were amplified, and this amplification served to estimate nucleated cell counts. The data were produced by immunoSEQ multiplex PCR, yet TCRdb's version contains in-frame clones alone and is incomplete. V and J calls and clone size are copied from that table; D and trimming were computed from the DNA. The sample consists of roughly 260,000 clones, roughly 88% of them appearing once. Between the trimmed V and J ends, which lost 0 bases and 4 bases, there was a span of 13 bases. The length of the CDR3 is 15 residues. Germline lookup yields CDR1 GTSNPN and CDR2 SVGIG (reference sequence).

The sequence came from a woman aged 35 to 49 who had recovered from COVID-19. J is TRBJ1-5 and V is TRBV30, with D maybe TRBD1 (6 bases). Sequencing input: peripheral blood. CDR3 coding DNA: TGTGCCTGGAGTGTACCTGGGACAATTAATCAGCCCCAGCATTTT. It codes for CAWSVPGTINQPQHF.